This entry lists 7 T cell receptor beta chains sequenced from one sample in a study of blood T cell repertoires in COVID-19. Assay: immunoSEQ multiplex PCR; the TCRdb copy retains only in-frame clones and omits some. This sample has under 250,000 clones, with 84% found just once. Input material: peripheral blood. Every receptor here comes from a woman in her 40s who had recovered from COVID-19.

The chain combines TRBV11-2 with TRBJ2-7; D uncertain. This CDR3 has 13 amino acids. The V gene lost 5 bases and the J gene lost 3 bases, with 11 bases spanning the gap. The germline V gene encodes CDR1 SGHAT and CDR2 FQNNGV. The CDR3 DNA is TGTGCCAGCAGCCTACCGGTTGGCTACGAGCAGTACTTC. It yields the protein CASSLPVGYEQYF.

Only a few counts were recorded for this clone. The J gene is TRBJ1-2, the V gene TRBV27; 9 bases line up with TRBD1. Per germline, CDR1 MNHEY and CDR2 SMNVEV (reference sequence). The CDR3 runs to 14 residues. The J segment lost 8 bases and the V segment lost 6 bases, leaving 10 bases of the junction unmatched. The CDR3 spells CASRTGTGSGGYTF. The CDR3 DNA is TGTGCCAGCAGAACCGGGACAGGGAGTGGAGGCTACACCTTC.

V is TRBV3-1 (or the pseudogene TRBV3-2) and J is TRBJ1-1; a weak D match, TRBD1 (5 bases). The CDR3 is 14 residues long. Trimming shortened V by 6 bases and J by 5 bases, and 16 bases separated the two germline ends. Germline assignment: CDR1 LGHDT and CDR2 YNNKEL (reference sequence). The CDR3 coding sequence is TGTGCCAGCAGAGACTCAGGGTTTGAGACTGAAGCTTTCTTT. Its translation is CASRDSGFETEAFF.

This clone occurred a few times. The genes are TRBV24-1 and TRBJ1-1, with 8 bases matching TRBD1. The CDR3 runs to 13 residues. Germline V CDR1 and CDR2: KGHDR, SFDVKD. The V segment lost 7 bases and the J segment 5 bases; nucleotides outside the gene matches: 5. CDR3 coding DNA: TGTGCCACCAGGGACAGGGTTGGGACTGAAGCTTTCTTT. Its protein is CATRDRVGTEAFF.

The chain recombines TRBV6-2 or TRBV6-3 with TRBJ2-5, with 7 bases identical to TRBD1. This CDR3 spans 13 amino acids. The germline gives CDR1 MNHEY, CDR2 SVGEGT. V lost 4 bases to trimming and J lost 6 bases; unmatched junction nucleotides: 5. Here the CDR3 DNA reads TGTGCCAGCAGTTTACAGGGGTCAAAGACCCAGTACTTC. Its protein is CASSLQGSKTQYF.

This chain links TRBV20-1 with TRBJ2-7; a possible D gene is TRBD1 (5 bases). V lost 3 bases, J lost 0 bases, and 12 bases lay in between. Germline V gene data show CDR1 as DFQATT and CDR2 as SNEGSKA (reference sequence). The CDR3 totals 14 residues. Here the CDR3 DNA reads TGCAGTGCTAGTGGGCAGGGAATCTCCTACGAGCAGTACTTC. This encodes CSASGQGISYEQYF.

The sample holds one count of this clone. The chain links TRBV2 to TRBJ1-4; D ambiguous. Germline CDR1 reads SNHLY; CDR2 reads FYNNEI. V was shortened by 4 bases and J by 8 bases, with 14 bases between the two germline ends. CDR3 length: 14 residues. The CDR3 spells CASSVYGLEEKLFF. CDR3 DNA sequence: TGTGCCAGCAGTGTATATGGCCTTGAAGAAAAACTGTTTTTT.